These T cell receptor beta chains were read from a single sample in a study of CD8 T cells in ankylosing spondylitis. TCRdb redid the calling of the 5' RACE reads with MiXCR, one entry per CDR3 protein. The profile shows about 800,000 distinct CDR3 sequences, 10% to 15% of them singletons. The sequenced material came from blood, either unsorted or a sorted T cell fraction (not recorded which). These receptors all stem from a male donor with ankylosing spondylitis. The CDR3 runs from the conserved cysteine through the conserved F or W. Fields, in order: J gene, D gene, clone size, V gene, CDR3 length, CDR3 DNA, CDR3 protein. A D gene is named only where the DNA matches it firmly. Rows give clone size only sometimes, using once, few, many, or a class for an expanded clone.

J: TRBJ1-4; D: -; size: -; V: TRBV5-1; length: 17; DNA: TGCGCCAGCAGCCTGGCAGGACAGTTCGCAACTAATGAAAAACTGTTTTTT; CDR3: CASSLAGQFATNEKLFF
J: TRBJ2-7; D: TRBD1; size: -; V: TRBV12-3/TRBV12-4; length: 14; DNA: TGTGCCAGCAGTAGACAGGGGTCTTCGGGCGAGCAGTACTTC; CDR3: CASSRQGSSGEQYF
J: TRBJ2-7; D: -; size: few; V: TRBV6-2/TRBV6-3; length: 15; DNA: TGTGCCAGCAGTCTCGGACAGGGAGGGTTCTACGAGCAGTACTTC; CDR3: CASSLGQGGFYEQYF
J: TRBJ2-5; D: TRBD1; size: few; V: TRBV7-9; length: 13; DNA: TGTGCCAGCAGCTGGACAGGGTGGGAGACCCAGTACTTC; CDR3: CASSWTGWETQYF
J: TRBJ1-2; D: -; size: few; V: TRBV5-1; length: 14; DNA: TGCGCCAGCCTCCCGTATGCAGGAACCTATGGCTACACCTTC; CDR3: CASLPYAGTYGYTF
J: TRBJ1-1; D: -; size: many; V: TRBV29-1; length: 12; DNA: TGCAGCGTTATACGGGGGAGGTCTGAAGCTTTCTTT; CDR3: CSVIRGRSEAFF
J: TRBJ2-5; D: TRBD1; size: many; V: TRBV6-5; length: 14; DNA: TGTGCCAGCAGTTACTCCAGGGGGCAAGAGACCCAGTACTTC; CDR3: CASSYSRGQETQYF
J: TRBJ2-2; D: -; size: -; V: TRBV7-8; length: 14; DNA: TGTGCCAGCAGCTTAGTCAGCGCCCCCGGGGAGCTGTTTTTT; CDR3: CASSLVSAPGELFF
J: TRBJ2-4; D: -; size: -; V: TRBV5-5; length: 14; DNA: TGTGCCAGCGGCCGTGGGGGCCCTAGGAACATTCAGTACTTC; CDR3: CASGRGGPRNIQYF
J: TRBJ1-1; D: -; size: few; V: TRBV20-1; length: 13; DNA: TGCAGTGCTAGTTTGCAGGTCAAGACTGAAGCTTTCTTT; CDR3: CSASLQVKTEAFF
J: TRBJ2-1; D: TRBD2; size: -; V: TRBV3-1; length: 15; DNA: TGTGCCAGCAGACCCCCCGGGACTAGCTGGAATGAGCAGTTCTTC; CDR3: CASRPPGTSWNEQFF
J: TRBJ2-5; D: -; size: -; V: TRBV5-8; length: 12; DNA: TGTGCCAGCAGCTTCTACAGGGAGACCCAGTACTTC; CDR3: CASSFYRETQYF
J: TRBJ2-1; D: TRBD2; size: many; V: TRBV12-3/TRBV12-4; length: 15; DNA: TGTGCCAGCAGTTTGTTGTGGCTAGCGGAAAATGAGCAGTTCTTC; CDR3: CASSLLWLAENEQFF
J: TRBJ2-3; D: TRBD2; size: -; V: TRBV20-1; length: 16; DNA: TGCAGTGCTAGAGATATGCGGGGGGCCTCCAGAGATACGCAGTATTTT; CDR3: CSARDMRGASRDTQYF
J: TRBJ2-5; D: -; size: -; V: TRBV5-1; length: 13; DNA: TGCGCCAGCAGCTCAGATACTGGGGGGACCCAGTACTTC; CDR3: CASSSDTGGTQYF
J: TRBJ2-1; D: TRBD2; size: many; V: TRBV7-8; length: 15; DNA: TGTGCCAGCAGCCCCGGACTAGCGGGAACACATGAGCAGTTCTTC; CDR3: CASSPGLAGTHEQFF
J: TRBJ2-5; D: TRBD1; size: -; V: TRBV20-1; length: 15; DNA: TGCAGTGCAGTACGCGGGACAGGGGGCGGAGAGACCCAGTACTTC; CDR3: CSAVRGTGGGETQYF
J: TRBJ2-3; D: TRBD2; size: few; V: TRBV6-2/TRBV6-3; length: 21; DNA: TGTGCCAGCACATACCGCCGAGGACTAGCGGGAGAAGTAAGGAGCACAGATACGCAGTATTTT; CDR3: CASTYRRGLAGEVRSTDTQYF
J: TRBJ2-7; D: -; size: many; V: TRBV29-1; length: 14; DNA: TGCAGCGCCATGGACAGCTGGTCTTCCTACGAGCAGTACTTC; CDR3: CSAMDSWSSYEQYF
J: TRBJ2-5; D: -; size: few; V: TRBV7-8; length: 13; DNA: TGTGCCAGCAGCCACGAGACAGAAGAGACCCAGTACTTC; CDR3: CASSHETEETQYF
J: TRBJ2-3; D: -; size: few; V: TRBV4-1; length: 13; DNA: TGCGCCAGCAGCCACCCTCTTGGTAATACGCAGTATTTT; CDR3: CASSHPLGNTQYF
J: TRBJ2-7; D: -; size: -; V: TRBV20-1; length: 13; DNA: TGCAGTGCTAGAGGTACCAGCCCCTACGAGCAGTACTTC; CDR3: CSARGTSPYEQYF
J: TRBJ2-2; D: TRBD1; size: few; V: TRBV6-1; length: 15; DNA: TGTGCCAGCAGCATACAGGGGAATAGGGCCGGGGAGCTGTTTTTT; CDR3: CASSIQGNRAGELFF
J: TRBJ2-5; D: TRBD2; size: many; V: TRBV29-1; length: 12; DNA: TGCAGCGTCCGCCTAGCGGAAGAGACCCAGTACTTC; CDR3: CSVRLAEETQYF
J: TRBJ2-2; D: -; size: few; V: TRBV4-3; length: 14; DNA: TGCGCCAGCAGCCAAGTCCCGAACACCGGGGAGCTGTTTTTT; CDR3: CASSQVPNTGELFF
J: TRBJ1-2; D: -; size: -; V: TRBV29-1; length: 11; DNA: TGCAGCCTGTGGGGCCTTGGAGGCTACACCTTC; CDR3: CSLWGLGGYTF
J: TRBJ2-5; D: -; size: -; V: TRBV5-6; length: 12; DNA: TGTGCCAGCAGCTTTTCAGGAAAGACCCAGTACTTC; CDR3: CASSFSGKTQYF
J: TRBJ2-5; D: -; size: -; V: TRBV7-9; length: 14; DNA: TGTGCCAGCAGCTTAGCGGCAGGGACAGAGACCCAGTACTTC; CDR3: CASSLAAGTETQYF
J: TRBJ2-5; D: -; size: few; V: TRBV20-1; length: 13; DNA: TGCAGTGCCTTTACTAGTTCACAAGAGACCCAGTACTTC; CDR3: CSAFTSSQETQYF
J: TRBJ2-1; D: TRBD2; size: many; V: TRBV12-3/TRBV12-4; length: 15; DNA: TGTGCCAGCAGTTGGGGCGGGAGCGGGTACAATGAGCAGTTCTTC; CDR3: CASSWGGSGYNEQFF
J: TRBJ2-7; D: TRBD2; size: few; V: TRBV29-1; length: 16; DNA: TGCAGCGTTGTGGGGGCTAGCGGGACCTTCCCCTACGAGCAGTACTTC; CDR3: CSVVGASGTFPYEQYF
J: TRBJ2-1; D: -; size: few; V: TRBV5-1; length: 18; DNA: TGCGCCAGCAGCTTGGGGGGACTGCGGGGCAGCTCCTACAATGAGCAGTTCTTC; CDR3: CASSLGGLRGSSYNEQFF
J: TRBJ1-1; D: -; size: few; V: TRBV9; length: 14; DNA: TGTGCCAGCAGTAGGGGACAAGTGAACACTGAAGCTTTCTTT; CDR3: CASSRGQVNTEAFF
J: TRBJ2-3; D: -; size: -; V: TRBV6-5; length: 15; DNA: TGTGCCAGCAGTTATGGGGCGGCTAGCACAGATACGCAGTATTTT; CDR3: CASSYGAASTDTQYF
J: TRBJ2-1; D: -; size: -; V: TRBV28; length: 14; DNA: TGTGCCAGCAGTTTAGCTACGGGAGACACTGAGCAGTTCTTC; CDR3: CASSLATGDTEQFF
J: TRBJ1-1; D: -; size: many; V: TRBV5-1; length: 15; DNA: TGCGCCAGCAGCTCCCAGGGTGGAGGGAACACTGAAGCTTTCTTT; CDR3: CASSSQGGGNTEAFF
J: TRBJ2-7; D: -; size: few; V: TRBV7-2; length: 13; DNA: TGTGCCAGCAGCTTAGTCCCCAGGCAAACGCAGTACTTC; CDR3: CASSLVPRQTQYF
J: TRBJ2-1; D: TRBD2; size: -; V: TRBV12-3/TRBV12-4; length: 13; DNA: TGTGCCAGCAGTTTACAAGCGGGAGATGAGCAGTTCTTC; CDR3: CASSLQAGDEQFF
J: TRBJ2-1; D: -; size: few; V: TRBV6-5; length: 15; DNA: TGTGCCAGCAGTTACTCTGGCCCCGGACGGGATGAGCAGTTCTTC; CDR3: CASSYSGPGRDEQFF
J: TRBJ2-2; D: -; size: many; V: TRBV20-1; length: 14; DNA: TGCAGTGCTAGTCGGGACGGGAACACCGGGGAGCTGTTTTTT; CDR3: CSASRDGNTGELFF
J: TRBJ1-2; D: TRBD1; size: -; V: TRBV7-6; length: 16; DNA: TGTGCCAGCAGCCCCACAGGGGGCGGACAATTCTATGGCTACACCTTC; CDR3: CASSPTGGGQFYGYTF
J: TRBJ2-2; D: -; size: -; V: TRBV12-2; length: 17; DNA: TGTGCAAGTCGCTTCCGCTGGGACAGGGGATCGACCGGGGAGCTGTTTTTT; CDR3: CASRFRWDRGSTGELFF
J: TRBJ2-7; D: -; size: -; V: TRBV20-1; length: 13; DNA: TGCAGTGCTAGAGAACCCAGGGCCTACGAGCAGTACTTC; CDR3: CSAREPRAYEQYF
J: TRBJ1-3; D: -; size: -; V: TRBV6-1; length: 15; DNA: TGTGCCAGCACCAAAGGGGACCTTGGAGGAAACACCATATATTTT; CDR3: CASTKGDLGGNTIYF
J: TRBJ2-7; D: -; size: -; V: TRBV18; length: 15; DNA: TGTGCCAGCTCACCAAGGGCAGGGTCTTCGATCGAGCAGTACTTC; CDR3: CASSPRAGSSIEQYF
J: TRBJ2-3; D: -; size: few; V: TRBV20-1; length: 16; DNA: TGCAGTGCTAGCGCAAGACAGGACTTGGGCACAGATACGCAGTATTTT; CDR3: CSASARQDLGTDTQYF